The rows below give T cell receptor beta chains drawn from one sample of a study of neurological immune-mediated disorders. Using its own MiXCR run on the 5' RACE reads, TCRdb lists one record per CDR3 protein. Of about 120,000 distinct CDR3 sequences detected, 3% to 3.5% appear once; the ten largest clones hold 1% to 1.5%. Input material: PBMCs. The receptors originated from a woman aged 25 to 39 with multiple sclerosis. The CDR3 runs from the conserved cysteine through the conserved F or W. A D gene is named only where the DNA matches it firmly. Only some rows state a clone size, as once, few, many or a class for expanded clones.

J: TRBJ1-2; size: many; V: TRBV15; D: .; DNA: TGTGCCACCAGCCACGATAAGGGGGATAACTATGGCTACACCTTC; CDR3: CATSHDKGDNYGYTF
J: TRBJ2-7; size: many; V: TRBV12-3/TRBV12-4; D: .; DNA: TGTGCCAGCAGTACCCCTTGGGCGGGGCACTACGAGCAGTACTTC; CDR3: CASSTPWAGHYEQYF
J: TRBJ2-7; size: many; V: TRBV5-6; D: TRBD2; DNA: TGTGCCAGCAGCTTTAGCGGGAGGTTCTACGAGCAGTACTTC; CDR3: CASSFSGRFYEQYF
J: TRBJ1-2; size: .; V: TRBV18; D: .; DNA: TGTGCCAGCTCACCCTTGGGCGGTGGCTACACCTTC; CDR3: CASSPLGGGYTF
J: TRBJ2-7; size: many; V: TRBV9; D: TRBD1; DNA: TGTGCCAGCAGCCGGACAGGGGGCCTCTACGAGCAGTACTTC; CDR3: CASSRTGGLYEQYF
J: TRBJ2-7; size: few; V: TRBV4-1; D: .; DNA: TGCGCCAGCAGCGGCTGGGAGTACGAGCAGTACTTC; CDR3: CASSGWEYEQYF
J: TRBJ2-3; size: .; V: TRBV4-1; D: TRBD2; DNA: TGCGCCAGCAGCCACCGGACTAGCGGATACACAGATACGCAGTATTTT; CDR3: CASSHRTSGYTDTQYF
J: TRBJ1-2; size: many; V: TRBV18; D: TRBD1; DNA: TGTGCCAGCTCACCATCTGGACAGGCCTCCTATGGCTACACCTTC; CDR3: CASSPSGQASYGYTF
J: TRBJ2-3; size: few; V: TRBV12-3/TRBV12-4; D: TRBD2; DNA: TGTGCCAGCAGCCCGACTAGCGGGAGGTTCGGTAGCACAGATACGCAGTATTTT; CDR3: CASSPTSGRFGSTDTQYF
J: TRBJ2-1; size: many; V: TRBV20-1; D: TRBD2; DNA: TGCAGTGCTAGGTCCCCTAGCGGAAAGTACAATGAGCAGTTCTTC; CDR3: CSARSPSGKYNEQFF
J: TRBJ1-5; size: .; V: TRBV6-5; D: .; DNA: TGTGCCAGCGCCCTAAAGGGGGGGCAGCCCCAGCATTTT; CDR3: CASALKGGQPQHF
J: TRBJ2-7; size: many; V: TRBV20-1; D: TRBD1; DNA: TGCAGTGCTAGGGGACAGGGGTCCTACGAGCAGTACTTC; CDR3: CSARGQGSYEQYF
J: TRBJ1-5; size: many; V: TRBV7-2; D: .; DNA: TGTGCCAGCAGCTTAGTAATTACGGCTAATCAGCCCCAGCATTTT; CDR3: CASSLVITANQPQHF
J: TRBJ1-1; size: many; V: TRBV12-3/TRBV12-4; D: TRBD1; DNA: TGTGCCAGCAGTTTAACAGGGGGTAACACTGAAGCTTTCTTT; CDR3: CASSLTGGNTEAFF
J: TRBJ1-1; size: many; V: TRBV12-3/TRBV12-4; D: TRBD1; DNA: TGTGCCAGCAGTTTCCCCCCGGACAGGGGAGCTTTCTTT; CDR3: CASSFPPDRGAFF
J: TRBJ2-7; size: many; V: TRBV6-5; D: .; DNA: TGTGCCAGCAGTTACATGGCAAACCTCTACGAGCAGTACTTC; CDR3: CASSYMANLYEQYF
J: TRBJ1-5; size: many; V: TRBV20-1; D: .; DNA: TGCAGTGCTATAGCCCAGGAGACTAGCAATCAGCCCCAGCATTTT; CDR3: CSAIAQETSNQPQHF
J: TRBJ2-5; size: many; V: TRBV20-1; D: .; DNA: TGCAGTGCTGAGGGAGTAGAGACCCAGTACTTC; CDR3: CSAEGVETQYF